The rows below give T cell receptor beta chains drawn from one sample of a study of T cell repertoires in cytomegalovirus infection. TCRdb re-analysed the reads in MiXCR, keeping a single row per CDR3 protein. The top ten clones hold 40% to 50% of a sample with a few hundred thousand distinct CDR3 sequences, under 55% of them seen once. No antigen has been identified for these receptors. Here the sequenced sample was cultured PBMCs, taken from culture after CMV antigen stimulation. The origin of the receptors is a human donor in good health (CMV status not recorded). Some clones in this sample may be carry-over from other donors' samples. The CDR3 runs from the conserved cysteine through the conserved F or W. The D gene is left open where the match is weak. Expanded clones get a size class; other rows say once, few or many, or leave the size out.

TGTGCCAGCAGCTTAGATGGGGTGGGGAGAGGGCAGTACTTC	CASSLDGVGRGQYF	.	TRBJ2-7	TRBV7-8	.
TGTGCCAGCACTCCGGGTTGGACGGTCCGGACTAGCGGGAGGCCCCAACCCCAGGAGACCCAGTACTTC	CASTPGWTVRTSGRPQPQETQYF	TRBD2	TRBJ2-5	TRBV12-3/TRBV12-4	few
TGTGCCAGCAGTAAACGACAGGGGGCCTACGAGCAGTACTTC	CASSKRQGAYEQYF	TRBD1	TRBJ2-7	TRBV6-1	.
TGTGCCAGCAGCTTAGGGGGGGGGGGGGATGAAAAACTGTTTTTT	CASSLGGGGDEKLFF	.	TRBJ1-4	TRBV7-2	few
TGTGCCAGCAGCGATTGGACTAGCGGGAGCCCCGAGCAGTACTTC	CASSDWTSGSPEQYF	TRBD2	TRBJ2-7	TRBV3-1	once
TGTGCCAGCAATCCGGGACAGGGAACTGAAGCTTTCTTT	CASNPGQGTEAFF	TRBD1	TRBJ1-1	TRBV28	.
TGTGCCAGCAGTTCGTTACAGGCTAAACAAGAGACCCAGTACTTC	CASSSLQAKQETQYF	.	TRBJ2-5	TRBV12-3/TRBV12-4	.
TGTGCCAGCAGCTTAGGAGGTAGCGGGGGCAACCGGGGGCAGTATTTT	CASSLGGSGGNRGQYF	TRBD2	TRBJ2-3	TRBV11-3	.
TGTGCCAGCAGCTCTAACCGGGGACACGTCCGGGATGGCTACACCTTC	CASSSNRGHVRDGYTF	.	TRBJ1-2	TRBV11-2	.
TGTGCCAGCAGCGTAGATGCAGGGGGCGACTATGGCTACACCTTC	CASSVDAGGDYGYTF	TRBD1	TRBJ1-2	TRBV9	.
TGTGCCAGCAGCCCCCTATCCTACACCATATATTTT	CASSPLSYTIYF	.	TRBJ1-3	TRBV7-6	.
TGTGCCAGCAGCCCGAGGGGCGGGAGGACTAGCACAGATACGCAGTATTTT	CASSPRGGRTSTDTQYF	TRBD2	TRBJ2-3	TRBV7-9	.
TGTGCCAGCAGCTTACCAGGACGGACGGAGCAAACCGCTGAAGCTTTCTTT	CASSLPGRTEQTAEAFF	.	TRBJ1-1	TRBV5-4	.
TGTGCCAGCAGTTCTTGGGACAGGGTGGGCGGGGATGGCTACACCTTC	CASSSWDRVGGDGYTF	TRBD1	TRBJ1-2	TRBV6-5	few
TGTGCCAGCAGTCCATCGGGGCTAAGCACAGATACGCAGTATTTT	CASSPSGLSTDTQYF	.	TRBJ2-3	TRBV7-8	.
TGTGCCAGCAGCTCCCCGGGGGGCGGCAATCAGCCCCAGCATTTT	CASSSPGGGNQPQHF	.	TRBJ1-5	TRBV28	few
TGTGCCAGCAGTCTAAGACATGCCAATGAGCAGTTCTTC	CASSLRHANEQFF	.	TRBJ2-1	TRBV12-3/TRBV12-4	.
TGTGCCAGCAGCCCAGGAAACACAGATACGCAGTATTTT	CASSPGNTDTQYF	.	TRBJ2-3	TRBV7-2	few
TGTGCCAGTACCCGGGGGGGGGACCTCGGCGAGCAGTACTTC	CASTRGGDLGEQYF	TRBD2	TRBJ2-7	TRBV19	few
TGTGCCAGCAGCTTAGGCCGGGACGGCACAGATACGCAGTATTTT	CASSLGRDGTDTQYF	.	TRBJ2-3	TRBV11-2	.
TGTGCCAGCAGTCGGGGACAGGGGAATTCACCCCTCCACTTT	CASSRGQGNSPLHF	TRBD1	TRBJ1-6	TRBV7-6	.
TGTGCCAGCACCGCCGGGGGGACCAACTATGGCTACACCTTC	CASTAGGTNYGYTF	.	TRBJ1-2	TRBV6-8	.
TGTGCCAGTAGTTCTAGCGGGGCGAACCAAGAGACCCAGTACTTC	CASSSSGANQETQYF	TRBD2	TRBJ2-5	TRBV19	.
TGTGCCAGCAGCCTAGGACCCCTCGATGGCTACACCTTC	CASSLGPLDGYTF	.	TRBJ1-2	TRBV7-2	few
TGTGCGACGGGTGGCCCTCACTCCACAGATACGCAGTATTTT	CATGGPHSTDTQYF	.	TRBJ2-3	TRBV9	.